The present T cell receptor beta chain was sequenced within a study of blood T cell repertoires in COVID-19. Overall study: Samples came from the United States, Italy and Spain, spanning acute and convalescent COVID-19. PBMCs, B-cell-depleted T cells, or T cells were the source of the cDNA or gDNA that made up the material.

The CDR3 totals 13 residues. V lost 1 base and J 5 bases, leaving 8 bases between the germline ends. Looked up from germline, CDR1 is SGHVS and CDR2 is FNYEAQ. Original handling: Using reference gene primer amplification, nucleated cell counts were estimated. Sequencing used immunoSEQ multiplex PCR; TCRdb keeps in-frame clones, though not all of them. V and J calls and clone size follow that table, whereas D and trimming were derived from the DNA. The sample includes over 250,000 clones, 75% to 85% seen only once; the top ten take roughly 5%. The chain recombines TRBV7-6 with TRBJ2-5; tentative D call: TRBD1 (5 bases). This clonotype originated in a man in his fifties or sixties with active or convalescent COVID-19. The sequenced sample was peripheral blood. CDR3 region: CASSLVGVETQYF. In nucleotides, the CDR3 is TGTGCCAGCAGCTTAGTAGGGGTGGAGACCCAGTACTTC. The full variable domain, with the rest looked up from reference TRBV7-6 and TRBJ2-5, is GAGVSQSPRYKVTKRGQDVALRCDPISGHVSLYWYRQALGQGPEFLTYFNYEAQQDKSGLPNDRFSAERPEGSISTLTIQRTEQRDSAMYRCASSLVGVETQYFGPGTRLLVL.